Each of the 16 T cell receptor beta chains below was sequenced from the same sample in a study of cytomegalovirus exposure and HLA in healthy donors. The table came from immunoSEQ multiplex PCR; TCRdb's copy has only in-frame clones and leaves some out. The sample contains approximately 160,000 clones, approximately 86% of which appear only once. Input material: PBMCs. The receptors shown here come from a woman under 30 in good health and CMV-seronegative.

This chain joins TRBV10-2 and TRBJ2-1; D is unresolved. Looked up from germline, CDR1 is WSHSY and CDR2 is SAAADI. Deletions cut 3 bases from V and 8 bases from J, with 17 bases between. This CDR3 is built from 15 residues. CDR3 protein: CASSDYVEAHDEQFF. The CDR3 bases are TGCGCCAGCAGTGATTATGTAGAGGCGCACGATGAGCAGTTCTTC.

This chain connects TRBV19 to TRBJ2-3; TRBD1 might be the D (6 bases). Between the trimmed V and J ends, which lost 5 bases and 3 bases, there was a span of 9 bases. Per germline, CDR1 LNHDA and CDR2 SQIVND (reference sequence). This CDR3 is 13 amino acids long. The CDR3 DNA is TGTGCCAGTAGTGCTGGACAGACAGATACGCAGTATTTT. Translated, it gives CASSAGQTDTQYF.

The CDR3 DNA is TGCGCCAGCAGCCAAGATCCCTGGTCAGGGGCTGGAAACACCATATATTTT. It encodes CASSQDPWSGAGNTIYF. The genes are TRBV4-1 and TRBJ1-3, with a possible D match to TRBD1 (6 bases). The CDR3 length is 17 residues. Germline V lookup: CDR1 MGHRA, CDR2 YSYEKL. Trimming took off 0 bases at V and 2 bases at J, with 14 bases between the two ends.

V is TRBV6-4 and J is TRBJ1-2, with no clear D. V lost 8 bases to trimming and J lost 1 base, with 11 bases between them. The CDR3 sequence is 13 residues long. CDR1 and CDR2 (germline): MRHNA, SNTAGT. CDR3 sequence reads: CASSDGVNYGYTF. The CDR3 DNA sequence: TGTGCCAGCTCCGACGGGGTTAACTATGGCTACACCTTC.

The rearrangement joins TRBV7-2 to TRBJ1-1, with D unresolved. In germline, CDR1 is SGHTA, CDR2 FQGNSA. CDR3 length: 15 amino acids. The germline V and J ends were trimmed by 1 base and 5 bases, with 14 bases remaining between them. This CDR3 is CASSLVGEKGTEAFF. CDR3 nucleotide sequence: TGTGCCAGCAGCTTAGTCGGGGAGAAGGGAACTGAAGCTTTCTTT.

This chain links TRBV5-1 with TRBJ1-3; D not resolved. The V end was cut by 1 base, the J end by 0 bases, with 8 bases between. This CDR3 region has 15 residues. CDR1 and CDR2 (germline): SGHRS, YFSETQ. The CDR3, as DNA: TGCGCCAGCAGCTTGACAGCTTACTCTGGAAACACCATATATTTT. Protein product: CASSLTAYSGNTIYF.

The table lists this clone with a count of one. The CDR3 DNA reads as TGTGCCAGCAGCCAACATAGGGGGTGGTCCTACAATGAGCAGTTCTTC. This translates into CASSQHRGWSYNEQFF. The genes are TRBV11-2 and TRBJ2-1; possible D gene TRBD1, 6 bases. The CDR3 runs 16 residues. V lost 5 bases to trimming and J lost 1 base, with 15 bases between them. From germline, CDR1 is SGHAT and CDR2 FQNNGV.

The rearrangement uses TRBV12-5 and TRBJ1-2; D remains unclear. The ends were cut back, 0 bases at V and 8 bases at J, with 10 bases in the middle. This CDR3 spans 13 amino acids. The germline V gene encodes CDR1 LGHNT and CDR2 FRNRAP. The DNA of the CDR3 is TGTGCTAGTGGTTTGGTCGCGGGTCACGGCTACACCTTC. This sequence encodes CASGLVAGHGYTF.

The CDR3: CASSQDKAGIYEQFF. The CDR3 DNA follows: TGCGCCAGCAGCCAAGATAAGGCAGGGATTTATGAGCAGTTCTTC. The gene calls are TRBV4-3 and TRBJ2-1; tentatively, D is TRBD1 (5 bases). Germline V gives CDR1 LGHNA, CDR2 YSLEER. The CDR3 runs 15 residues. Between the trimmed V and J ends, which lost 0 bases and 8 bases, there was a span of 14 bases.

This chain connects TRBV9 to TRBJ2-3, with D perhaps matching TRBD2 (6 bases). V shed 2 bases and J shed 9 bases, with 22 bases lying between them. The CDR3 is 16 amino acids. Germline assignment: CDR1 SGDLS and CDR2 YYNGEE. The CDR3 is CASSVFAGSPSQTQYF. For the CDR3, the DNA is TGTGCCAGCAGCGTGTTCGCGGGATCCCCCTCTCAGACGCAGTATTTT.

J is TRBJ2-5 and V is TRBV28; possibly TRBD2 for D (6 bases). This CDR3 is 17 amino acids long. Germline V lookup: CDR1 MDHEN, CDR2 SYDVKM. Trimming took off 5 bases at V and 5 bases at J, with 24 bases between the two ends. The CDR3 coding sequence is TGTGCCAGCAGTCCGTTCCTTAGGACGGGAGTGGAGGAGACCCAGTACTTC. Its protein product is CASSPFLRTGVEETQYF.

The count of this clone is one. The V gene is TRBV14, the J gene TRBJ2-7; TRBD1 is a possible D gene (6 bases). The length of the CDR3 is 14 residues. V lost 8 bases to trimming and J lost 3 bases, with 17 bases between them. Germline CDR1 is SGHDN and CDR2 is FVKESK. In DNA, the CDR3 is TGTGCCAGCGGGACAAATAAGGTCCTCTACGAGCAGTACTTC. Encoded protein: CASGTNKVLYEQYF.

This chain connects TRBV7-6 to TRBJ1-6; no reliable D call. V was clipped by 4 bases and J by 0 bases, with 4 bases between them. There are 14 residues in the CDR3. Germline V CDR1 and CDR2: SGHVS, FNYEAQ. As DNA, the CDR3 is TGTGCCAGCAGCTCTAGCTCCTATAATTCACCCCTCCACTTT. Protein sequence: CASSSSSYNSPLHF.

The chain is built from TRBV13 and TRBJ2-1; TRBD2 agrees at 8 bases. V lost 3 bases to trimming and J lost 3 bases; unmatched junction nucleotides: 10. The CDR3 covers 17 residues. CDR1 is PRHDT, CDR2 FYEKMQ, per germline (reference sequence). This CDR3 is CASSFGSGGTIYNEQFF. The CDR3 DNA sequence: TGTGCCAGCAGCTTCGGGTCGGGGGGGACGATCTACAATGAGCAGTTCTTC.

The rearrangement links TRBV10-1 to TRBJ2-3; 7 bases fit TRBD1. J lost 4 bases, V lost 6 bases, and 13 bases had no gene match. The CDR3 sequence is 16 residues long. CDR1 and CDR2 from the germline V gene are WNHNN and SYGVQD (reference sequence). The CDR3 coding sequence is TGCGCCAGCAGCGAAAACAGGGGTCGTTTTTCAGATACGCAGTATTTT. This sequence encodes CASSENRGRFSDTQYF.

The chain is built from TRBV6-1 and TRBJ2-5; 8 nucleotides match TRBD1. Germline CDR1 is MNHNS and CDR2 is SASEGT. With V trimmed by 6 bases and J by 5 bases, 5 bases remained unmatched. The length of the CDR3 is 13 residues. Here the CDR3 DNA reads TGTGCCAGCAGCGGGACAGGCGGGGAGACCCAGTACTTC. This translates into CASSGTGGETQYF.